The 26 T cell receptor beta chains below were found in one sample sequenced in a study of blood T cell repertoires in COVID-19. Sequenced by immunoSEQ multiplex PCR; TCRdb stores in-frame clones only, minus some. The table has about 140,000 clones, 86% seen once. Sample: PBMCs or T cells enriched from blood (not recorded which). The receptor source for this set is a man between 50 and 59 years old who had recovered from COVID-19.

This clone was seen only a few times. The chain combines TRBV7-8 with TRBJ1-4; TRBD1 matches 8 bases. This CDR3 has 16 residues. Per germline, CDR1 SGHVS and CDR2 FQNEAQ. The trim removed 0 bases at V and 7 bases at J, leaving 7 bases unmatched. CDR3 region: CASSLARTGRGEKLFF. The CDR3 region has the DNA TGTGCCAGCAGCTTAGCGAGGACAGGGAGGGGTGAAAAACTGTTTTTT.

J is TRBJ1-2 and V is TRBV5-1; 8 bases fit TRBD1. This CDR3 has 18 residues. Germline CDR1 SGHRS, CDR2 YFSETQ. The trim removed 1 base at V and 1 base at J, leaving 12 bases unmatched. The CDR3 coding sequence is TGCGCCAGCAGCTTGAAGAGGAGCCAGGGGGCTTTTAACTATGGCTACACCTTC. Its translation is CASSLKRSQGAFNYGYTF.

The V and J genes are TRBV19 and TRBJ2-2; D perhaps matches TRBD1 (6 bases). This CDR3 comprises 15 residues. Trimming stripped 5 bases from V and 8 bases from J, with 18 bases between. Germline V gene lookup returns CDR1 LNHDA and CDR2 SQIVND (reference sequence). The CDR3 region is CASSPKQGRAGELFF. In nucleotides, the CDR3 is TGTGCCAGTAGTCCTAAACAGGGCCGGGCTGGGGAGCTGTTTTTT.

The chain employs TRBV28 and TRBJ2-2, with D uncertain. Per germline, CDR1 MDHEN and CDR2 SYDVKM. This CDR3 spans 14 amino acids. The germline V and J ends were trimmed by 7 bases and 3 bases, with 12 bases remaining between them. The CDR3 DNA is TGTGCCAGCACCCCATCTCACTACACCGGGGAGCTGTTTTTT. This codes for CASTPSHYTGELFF.

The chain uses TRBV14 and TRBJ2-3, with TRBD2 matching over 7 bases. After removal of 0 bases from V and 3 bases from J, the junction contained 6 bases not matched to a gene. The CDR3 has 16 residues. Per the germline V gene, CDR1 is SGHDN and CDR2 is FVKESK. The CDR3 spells CASSQDHGGGTDTQYF. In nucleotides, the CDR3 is TGTGCCAGCAGCCAAGATCATGGCGGGGGTACAGATACGCAGTATTTT. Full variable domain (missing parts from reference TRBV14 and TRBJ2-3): EAGVTQFPSHSVIEKGQTVTLRCDPISGHDNLYWYRRVMGKEIKFLLHFVKESKQDESGMPNNRFLAERTGGTYSTLKVQPAELEDSGVYFCASSQDHGGGTDTQYFGPGTRLTVL.

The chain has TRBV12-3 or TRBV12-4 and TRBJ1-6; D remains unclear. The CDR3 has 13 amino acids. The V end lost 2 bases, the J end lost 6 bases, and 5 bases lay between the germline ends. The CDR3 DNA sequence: TGTGCCAGCAGTTTACACAGTAATTCACCCCTCCACTTT. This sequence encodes CASSLHSNSPLHF.

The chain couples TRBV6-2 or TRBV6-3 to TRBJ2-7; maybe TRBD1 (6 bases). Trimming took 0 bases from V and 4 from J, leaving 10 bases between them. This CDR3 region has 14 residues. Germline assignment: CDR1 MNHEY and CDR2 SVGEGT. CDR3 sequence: CASSYSIGGYEQYF. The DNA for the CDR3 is TGTGCCAGCAGTTACTCGATAGGGGGATACGAGCAGTACTTC.

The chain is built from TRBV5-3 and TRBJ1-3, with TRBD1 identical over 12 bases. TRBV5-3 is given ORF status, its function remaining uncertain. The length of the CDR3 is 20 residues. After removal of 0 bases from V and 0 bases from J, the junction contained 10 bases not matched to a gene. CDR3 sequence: CARSLAPGQGAGNSGNTIYF. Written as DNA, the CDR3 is TGTGCCAGAAGCTTGGCCCCGGGACAGGGGGCAGGAAACTCTGGAAACACCATATATTTT.

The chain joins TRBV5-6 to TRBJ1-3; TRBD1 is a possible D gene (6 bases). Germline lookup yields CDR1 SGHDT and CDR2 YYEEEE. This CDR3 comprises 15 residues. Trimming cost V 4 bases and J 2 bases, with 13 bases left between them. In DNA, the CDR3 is TGTGCCAGCAGCCCGCTGACAGGACCTGGAAACACCATATATTTT. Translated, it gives CASSPLTGPGNTIYF.

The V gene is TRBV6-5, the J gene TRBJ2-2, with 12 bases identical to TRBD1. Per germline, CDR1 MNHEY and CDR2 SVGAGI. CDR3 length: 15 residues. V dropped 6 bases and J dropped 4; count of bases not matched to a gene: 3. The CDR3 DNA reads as TGTGCCAGCAGACGGGACAGGGGGCTCACCGGGGAGCTGTTTTTT. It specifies CASRRDRGLTGELFF.

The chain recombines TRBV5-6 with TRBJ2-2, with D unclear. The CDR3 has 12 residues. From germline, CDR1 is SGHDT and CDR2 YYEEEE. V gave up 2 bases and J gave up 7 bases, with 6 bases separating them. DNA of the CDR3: TGTGCCAGCAGCTTCTGGAGCGGGGAGCTGTTTTTT. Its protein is CASSFWSGELFF.

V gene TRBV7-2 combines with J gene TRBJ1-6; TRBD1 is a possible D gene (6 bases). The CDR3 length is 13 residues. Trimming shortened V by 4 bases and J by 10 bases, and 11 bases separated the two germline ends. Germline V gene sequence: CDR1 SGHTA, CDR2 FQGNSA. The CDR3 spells CASSSRQVSPLHF. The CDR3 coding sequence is TGTGCCAGCAGCTCTAGACAGGTGTCACCCCTCCACTTT.

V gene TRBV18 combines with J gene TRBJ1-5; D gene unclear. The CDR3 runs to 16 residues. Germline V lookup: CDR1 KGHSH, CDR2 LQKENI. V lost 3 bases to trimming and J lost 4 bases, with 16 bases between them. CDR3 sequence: CASSPTRSSANQPQHF. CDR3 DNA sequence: TGTGCCAGCTCACCCACTAGATCCTCGGCGAATCAGCCCCAGCATTTT.

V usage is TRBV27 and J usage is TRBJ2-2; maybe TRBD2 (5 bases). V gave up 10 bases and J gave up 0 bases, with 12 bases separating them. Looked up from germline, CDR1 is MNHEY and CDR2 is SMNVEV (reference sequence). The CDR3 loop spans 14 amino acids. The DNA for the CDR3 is TGTGCCACCAACGCGGGTGCGAACACCGGGGAGCTGTTTTTT. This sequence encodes CATNAGANTGELFF.

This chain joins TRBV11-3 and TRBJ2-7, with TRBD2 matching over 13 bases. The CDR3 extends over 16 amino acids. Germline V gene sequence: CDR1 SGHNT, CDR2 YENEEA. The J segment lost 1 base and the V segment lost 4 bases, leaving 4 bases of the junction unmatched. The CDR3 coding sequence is TGTGCCAGCAGCTCGAGACTAGCGGGGGGTTCCTACGAGCAGTACGTC. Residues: CASSSRLAGGSYEQYV.

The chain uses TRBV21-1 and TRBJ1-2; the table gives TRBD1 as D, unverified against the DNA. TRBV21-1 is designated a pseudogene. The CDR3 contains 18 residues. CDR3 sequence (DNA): TGTGCCAGCAGCAAAGGGGTTATCCTCACAGGGCCCAACTATGGCTACACCTTC. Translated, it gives CASSKGVILTGPNYGYTF.

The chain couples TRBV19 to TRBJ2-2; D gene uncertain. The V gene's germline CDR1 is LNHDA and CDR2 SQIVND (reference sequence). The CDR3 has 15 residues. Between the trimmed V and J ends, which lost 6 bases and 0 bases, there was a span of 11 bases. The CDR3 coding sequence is TGTGCCAGTAGCCAAGGCCAGGCGAACACCGGGGAGCTGTTTTTT. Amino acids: CASSQGQANTGELFF. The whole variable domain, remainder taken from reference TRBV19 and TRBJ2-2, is DGGITQSPKYLFRKEGQNVTLSCEQNLNHDAMYWYRQDPGQGLRLIYYSQIVNDFQKGDIAEGYSVSREKKESFPLTVTSAQKNPTAFYLCASSQGQANTGELFFGEGSRLTVL.

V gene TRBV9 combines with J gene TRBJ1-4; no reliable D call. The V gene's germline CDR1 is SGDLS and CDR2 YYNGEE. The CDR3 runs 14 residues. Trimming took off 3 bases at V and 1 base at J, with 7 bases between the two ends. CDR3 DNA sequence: TGTGCCAGCAGCGCACAAAGAACTAATGAAAAACTGTTTTTT. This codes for CASSAQRTNEKLFF.

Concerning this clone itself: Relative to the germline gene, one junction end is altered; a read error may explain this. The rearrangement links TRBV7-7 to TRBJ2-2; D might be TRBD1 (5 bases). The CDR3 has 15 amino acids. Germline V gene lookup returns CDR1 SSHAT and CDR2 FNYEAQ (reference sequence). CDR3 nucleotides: TGTGCTAGCAGCTTAACCGGACAGAACACCGGGGAGCTGTTTTTT. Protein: CASSLTGQNTGELFF. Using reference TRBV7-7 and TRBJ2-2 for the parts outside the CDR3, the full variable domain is GAGVSQSPRYKVTKRGQDVTLRCDPISSHATLYWYQQALGQGPEFLTYFNYEAQPDKSGLPSDRFSAERPEGSISTLTIQRTEQRDSAMYRCASSLTGQNTGELFFGEGSRLTVL.

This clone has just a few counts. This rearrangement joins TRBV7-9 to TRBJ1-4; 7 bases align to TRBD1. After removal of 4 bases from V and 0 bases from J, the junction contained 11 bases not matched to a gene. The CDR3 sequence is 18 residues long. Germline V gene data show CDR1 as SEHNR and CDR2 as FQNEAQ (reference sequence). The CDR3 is CASSSRTGEVTTNEKLFF. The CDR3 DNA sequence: TGTGCCAGCAGCTCTAGGACAGGTGAAGTAACAACTAATGAAAAACTGTTTTTT.

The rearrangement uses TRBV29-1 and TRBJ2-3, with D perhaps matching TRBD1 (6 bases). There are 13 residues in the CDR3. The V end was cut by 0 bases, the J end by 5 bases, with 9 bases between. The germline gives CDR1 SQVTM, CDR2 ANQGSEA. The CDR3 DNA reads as TGCAGCGTTGAAGAGGGGGCGGGAGATACGCAGTATTTT. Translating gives CSVEEGAGDTQYF.

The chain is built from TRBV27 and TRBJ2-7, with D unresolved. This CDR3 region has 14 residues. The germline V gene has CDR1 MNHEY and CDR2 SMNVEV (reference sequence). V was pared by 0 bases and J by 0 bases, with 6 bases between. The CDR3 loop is CASSLSANSYEQYF. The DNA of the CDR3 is TGTGCCAGCAGTTTATCAGCTAACTCCTACGAGCAGTACTTC.

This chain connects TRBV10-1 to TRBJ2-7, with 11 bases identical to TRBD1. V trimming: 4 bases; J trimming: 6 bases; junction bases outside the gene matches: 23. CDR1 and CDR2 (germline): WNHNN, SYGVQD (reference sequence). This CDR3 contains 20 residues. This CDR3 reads CASSGIEVPTGTGGLPEQYV. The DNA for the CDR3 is TGCGCCAGCAGTGGGATCGAAGTACCTACCGGGACAGGGGGACTACCCGAGCAGTACGTC.

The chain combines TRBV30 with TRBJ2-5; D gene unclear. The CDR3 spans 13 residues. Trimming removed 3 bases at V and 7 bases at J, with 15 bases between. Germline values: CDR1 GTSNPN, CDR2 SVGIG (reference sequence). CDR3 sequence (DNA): TGTGCCTGGAGCCCGACTGCATATGGGACCCAGTACTTC. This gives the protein CAWSPTAYGTQYF. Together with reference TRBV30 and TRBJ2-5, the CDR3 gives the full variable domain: SQTIHQWPATLVQPVGSPLSLECTVEGTSNPNLYWYRQAAGRGLQLLFYSVGIGQISSEVPQNLSASRPQDRQFILSSKKLLLSDSGFYLCAWSPTAYGTQYFGPGTRLLVL.

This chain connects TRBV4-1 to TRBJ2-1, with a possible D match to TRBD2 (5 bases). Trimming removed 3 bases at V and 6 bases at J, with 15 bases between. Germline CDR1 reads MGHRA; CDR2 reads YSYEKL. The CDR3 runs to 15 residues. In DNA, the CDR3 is TGCGCCAGCAGCCATGCATCTCAGCGGCGCAATGAGCAGTTCTTC. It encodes CASSHASQRRNEQFF.

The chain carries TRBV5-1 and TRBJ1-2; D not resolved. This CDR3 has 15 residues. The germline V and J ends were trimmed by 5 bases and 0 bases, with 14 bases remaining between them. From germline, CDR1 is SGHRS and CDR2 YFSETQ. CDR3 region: CASSRGEIANYGYTF. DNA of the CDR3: TGCGCCAGCAGTAGAGGAGAAATAGCTAACTATGGCTACACCTTC.